This T cell receptor (beta chain) was sequenced in a study of CD8 T cells in ankylosing spondylitis. Note on this clonotype: As yet, its antigen is unknown.

Study-wide points: A TCR beta motif made of fewer than ten highly homologous variants seemed typical of ankylosing spondylitis blood.

Preparation of TCR beta libraries was done by quantitative 5'-RACE with molecular barcodes. TCRdb reprocessed the 5' RACE reads with MiXCR, giving one entry per CDR3 protein. The sample contains approximately 440,000 distinct CDR3 sequences, more than 15% of which appear only once. The CDR3 totals 14 residues. Germline V gene sequence: CDR1 DFQATT, CDR2 SNEGSKA (reference sequence). After removal of 6 bases from V and 4 bases from J, the junction contained 9 bases not matched to a gene. Sequencing input: blood, either unsorted or a sorted T cell fraction (not recorded which). The receptor comes from a male donor with ankylosing spondylitis. The rearrangement joins TRBV20-1 to TRBJ2-1; TRBD2 agrees at 7 bases. The CDR3 loop is CSAPRRESYNEQFF. For the CDR3, the DNA is TGCAGTGCCCCGCGGCGGGAGAGTTACAATGAGCAGTTCTTC.